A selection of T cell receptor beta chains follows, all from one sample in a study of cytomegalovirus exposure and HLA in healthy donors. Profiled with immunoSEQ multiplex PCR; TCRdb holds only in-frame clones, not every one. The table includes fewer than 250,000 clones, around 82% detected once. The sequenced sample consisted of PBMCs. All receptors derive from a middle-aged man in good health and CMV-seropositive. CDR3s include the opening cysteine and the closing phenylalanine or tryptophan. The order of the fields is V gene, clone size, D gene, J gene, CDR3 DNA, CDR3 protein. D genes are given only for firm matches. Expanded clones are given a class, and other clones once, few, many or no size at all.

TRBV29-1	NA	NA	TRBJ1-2	TGCAGCACCCTGGAGTATGACGCCTCTTTAGCTGGCTACACCTTC	CSTLEYDASLAGYTF
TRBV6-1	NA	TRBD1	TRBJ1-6	TGTGCCAGCAGGGCCTCAGACAGGGTGGGGCCACCCCTCCACTTT	CASRASDRVGPPLHF
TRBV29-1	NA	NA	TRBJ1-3	TGCAGCGTATACCAGGGAAACACCATATATTTT	CSVYQGNTIYF
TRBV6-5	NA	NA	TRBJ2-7	TGTGCCAGCAGTTACCGTCGGGACTACGAGCAGTACTTC	CASSYRRDYEQYF
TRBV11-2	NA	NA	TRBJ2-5	TGTGCCAGCAGCTGGAAGGAGGACCAGTACTTC	CASSWKEDQYF
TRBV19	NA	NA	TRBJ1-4	TGTGCCAGTAGTATCAGGAGGAATGAAAAACTGTTTTTT	CASSIRRNEKLFF
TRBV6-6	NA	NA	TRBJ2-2	TGTGCCAGCGGGGCAGGGATCCCCGGGGAGCTGTTTTTT	CASGAGIPGELFF
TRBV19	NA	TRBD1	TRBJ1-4	TGTGCCAGTAGCCGACAGGGGGCACGTGAAAAACTGTTTTTT	CASSRQGAREKLFF
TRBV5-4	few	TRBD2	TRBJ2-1	TGTGCCAGCAGCTTGCCGACTAGCGGGAGGGGGCAGGGTGAGCAGTTCTTC	CASSLPTSGRGQGEQFF
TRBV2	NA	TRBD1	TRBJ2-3	TGTGCCAGCAGTGGGCAGGGGGCCGAAGATACGCAGTATTTT	CASSGQGAEDTQYF
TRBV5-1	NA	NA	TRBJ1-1	TGCGCCAGCAGCCCCCTAACAGGGAACACTGAAGCTTTCTTT	CASSPLTGNTEAFF
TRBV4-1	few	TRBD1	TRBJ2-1	TGCGCCAGCAGCCATAAAGGACAGGGGTATAACAATGAGCAGTTCTTC	CASSHKGQGYNNEQFF
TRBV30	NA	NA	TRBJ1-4	TGTGCCTCCCAGGGCCTACCTAATGGAAAACTGTTTTTT	CASQGLPNGKLFF
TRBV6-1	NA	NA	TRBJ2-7	TGTGCCAGCAGTGAAGCTAGACTAACCTACGAGCAGTACTTC	CASSEARLTYEQYF
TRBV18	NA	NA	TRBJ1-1	TGTGCCAGCTCACTCAATCAGGTGAACACTGAAGCTTTCTTT	CASSLNQVNTEAFF
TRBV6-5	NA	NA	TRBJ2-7	TGTGCCACCACAGGGAGCTCCTACGAGCAGTACTTC	CATTGSSYEQYF